This record looks at one T cell receptor (beta chain) sequence and its context. 60 Vbeta and 13 Jbeta primers were used in PCR. Using immunoSEQ multiplex PCR, the repertoire was profiled, and TCRdb retains in-frame clones only, with some absent. The table has some 250,000 clones, about 81% seen once; the top ten hold 5.4%. The data derive from a study of cytomegalovirus exposure and HLA in healthy donors. The receptor comes from a woman aged 40 to 49 in good health and CMV-seropositive. The sequenced sample consisted of PBMCs.

CDR3 loop: CACAYGTSGIYEQYF. For the CDR3, the DNA is TGTGCCTGCGCGTACGGGACTAGCGGGATTTACGAGCAGTACTTC. The rearrangement uses TRBV30 and TRBJ2-7; 13 bases agree with TRBD2. Germline V gene sequence: CDR1 GTSNPN, CDR2 SVGIG (reference sequence). The CDR3 extends over 15 amino acids. The V segment lost 6 bases and the J segment 4 bases; nucleotides outside the gene matches: 9.